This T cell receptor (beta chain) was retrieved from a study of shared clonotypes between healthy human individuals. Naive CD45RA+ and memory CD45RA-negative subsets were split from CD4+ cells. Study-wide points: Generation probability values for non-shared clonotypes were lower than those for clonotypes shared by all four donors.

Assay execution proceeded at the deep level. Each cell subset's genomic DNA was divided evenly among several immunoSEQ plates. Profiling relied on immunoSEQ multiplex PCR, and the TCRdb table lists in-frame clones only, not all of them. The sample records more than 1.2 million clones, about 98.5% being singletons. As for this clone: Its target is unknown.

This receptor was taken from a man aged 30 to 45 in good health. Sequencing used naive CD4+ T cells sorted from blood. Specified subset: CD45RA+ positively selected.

The CDR3 nucleotides are TGTGCGTACTATCAAACGAAGCGAGCTAGCACAGATACGCAGTATTTT. Protein product: CAYYQTKRASTDTQYF. The chain joins TRBV5-4 to TRBJ2-3, with D hard to call. Germline V gene data show CDR1 as SGHNT and CDR2 as YYREEE (reference sequence). The CDR3 is 16 residues long.